This T cell receptor (beta chain) was found in a study of vaccination effects on CD4 cells after COVID-19 (dated 2022 in TCRdb). Study-wide context: To identify antigen-specific CD4+ T cell clonotypes by their expansion, the ViraFEST assay first stimulated PBMC with viral peptide pools and then applied TCR sequencing. Each participant received two doses of an mRNA SARS-CoV-2 vaccine, either BNT162b2 or mRNA-1273. Each well held some 1.9 million PBMC cultured in IMDM containing roughly 5% human AB serum, around 10 IU/ml IL-2 and gentamicin, along with about 10 ug/ml peptides. SARS-CoV-2 spike-specific CD4+ TCR repertoires from before and after mRNA vaccination were compared in COVID-19 convalescent patients and in infection-naive vaccine recipients. Altogether, nine to ten COVID-19 convalescent patients and several SARS-CoV-2-naive healthy vaccine recipients made up the full study. Cultures from other donors in the study were sequenced using the Oncomine TCR Beta short-read assay on an Illumina iSeq 100. On the study overall, not on this receptor specifically: Both infection-induced and vaccine-induced clones contracted markedly at late post-vaccination timepoints, which is consistent with waning T cell responses. In healthy vaccine recipients, vaccine-induced clones were almost all SARS-CoV-2 mono-reactive, with only 1 of 255 cross-reactive with common cold coronaviruses. The study was limited by a small number of convalescent patients and lacked early post-infection timepoints.

The library was built by means of the immunoSEQ multiplex PCR assay. DNA from the CD4+ T cells that had been cultured and isolated underwent TCR beta CDR3 sequencing. In the source study's methods: Non-productive TCR sequences were removed and reads were trimmed to the CDR3 region, keeping CDR3s of at least 7 amino acids. The MANAFEST web app was used to pick out antigen-specific clonotypes by comparing their expansion in peptide wells with that in reference cultures. Positive clones required FDR<0.05 expansion versus reference and all other wells, odds ratio above 5, and frequency above 0.1% in two replicate wells. A clonotype was called cross-reactive if it was significantly expanded both in SARS-CoV-2 spike wells and in at least one common cold coronavirus spike condition. CDR3 similarity was assessed by Levenshtein distance using the stringdist R package, and unrooted trees were constructed with ape in R 3.6.1. The source is immuneACCESS, and TCRdb retained only in-frame sequences with V and J called. Part of the clones is not carried over; for the studies checked, unresolved V genes explain less than half of this, and the remainder is unexplained. V and J calls and clone size come straight from that table; D and trimming were deduced from the DNA. This sample lists 45,000 to 50,000 clones; approximately 65% were detected once. The ten largest account for roughly 6% of the sample.

Points on this clone: The antigen it binds to is not known. Per-base qualities were not stored, and no clone one base away is much larger.

After less than 13 days of culture, CD4+ T cells were isolated with the EasySep CD4+ T cell isolation kit. The absence of prior SARS-CoV-2 infection in healthy vaccine recipients was confirmed by negative nucleocapsid antibodies before and after vaccination. On days 3 and 7, half of the culture medium was replaced with fresh IL-2-containing medium. Each peptide stimulation condition was cultured in triplicate wells unless otherwise noted. PBMC were separated from whole blood using Ficoll-Paque Plus gradient centrifugation and were then either cryopreserved at -140C or used fresh. The QIAamp micro DNA kit was used to extract genomic DNA from the cultured CD4+ T cells. Its CDR3 holds 15 amino acids, cysteine through phenylalanine. Just CDR3 DNA is preserved here, 45 bases in frame from base 1. From the germline V gene (reference sequence), CDR1 is SEHNR and CDR2 is FQNEAQ. V is trimmed back by 1 base and J by 5 bases, and the junction contains 6 bases that no gene match accounts for.

The chain is encoded by TRBV7-9 joined to TRBJ2-5; TRBD1 aligns with 8 central bases. This TCR came from a human donor who received a COVID-19 vaccine. This material consisted of CD4+ T cells from PBMCs cultured without peptide, taken before COVID-19 vaccination. The CDR3 reads CASSLGRRGLETQYF. The nucleotides are TGTGCCAGCAGCTTAGGCCGCAGGGGGCTGGAGACCCAGTACTTC.